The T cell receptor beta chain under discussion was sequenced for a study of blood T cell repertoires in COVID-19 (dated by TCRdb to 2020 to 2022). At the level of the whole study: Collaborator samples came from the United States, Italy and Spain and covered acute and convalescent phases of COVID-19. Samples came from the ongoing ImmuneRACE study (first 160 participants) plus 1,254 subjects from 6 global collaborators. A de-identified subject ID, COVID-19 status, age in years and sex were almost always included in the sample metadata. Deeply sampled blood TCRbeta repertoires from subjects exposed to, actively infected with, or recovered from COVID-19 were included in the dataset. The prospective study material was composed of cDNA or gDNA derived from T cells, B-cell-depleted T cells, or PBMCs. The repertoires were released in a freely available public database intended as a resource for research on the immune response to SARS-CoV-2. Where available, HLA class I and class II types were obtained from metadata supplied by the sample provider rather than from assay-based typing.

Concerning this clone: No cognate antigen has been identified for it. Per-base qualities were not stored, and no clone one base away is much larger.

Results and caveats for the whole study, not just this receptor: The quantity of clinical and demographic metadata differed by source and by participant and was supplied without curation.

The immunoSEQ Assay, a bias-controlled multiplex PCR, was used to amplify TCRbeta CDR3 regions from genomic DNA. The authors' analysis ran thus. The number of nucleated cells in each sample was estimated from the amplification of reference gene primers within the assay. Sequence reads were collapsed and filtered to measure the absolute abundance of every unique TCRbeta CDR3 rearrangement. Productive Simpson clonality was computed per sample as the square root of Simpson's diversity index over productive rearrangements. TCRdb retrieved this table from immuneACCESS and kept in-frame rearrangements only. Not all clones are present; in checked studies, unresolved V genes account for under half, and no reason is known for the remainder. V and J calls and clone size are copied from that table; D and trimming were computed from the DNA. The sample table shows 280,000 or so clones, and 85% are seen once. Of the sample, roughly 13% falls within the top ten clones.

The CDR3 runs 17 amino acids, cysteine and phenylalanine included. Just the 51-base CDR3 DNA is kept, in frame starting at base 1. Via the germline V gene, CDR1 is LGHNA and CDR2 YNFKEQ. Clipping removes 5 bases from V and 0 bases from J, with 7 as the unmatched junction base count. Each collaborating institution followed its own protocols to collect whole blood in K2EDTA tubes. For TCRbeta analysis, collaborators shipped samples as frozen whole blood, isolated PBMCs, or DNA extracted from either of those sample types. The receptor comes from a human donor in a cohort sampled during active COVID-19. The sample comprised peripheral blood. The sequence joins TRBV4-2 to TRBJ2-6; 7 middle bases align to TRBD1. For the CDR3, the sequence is CASSLGQIRSGANVLTF. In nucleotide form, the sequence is TGTGCCAGCAGCTTGGGACAGATTCGCTCTGGGGCCAACGTCCTGACTTTC.